These 15 T cell receptor beta chains were all obtained from the same sample, sequenced in a study of vaccination and CD4 T cells after COVID-19. These TCRs' antigens remain unknown. The treatment here: approximately 9-day PBMC culture with coronavirus spike peptide pools or control peptides (ViraFEST assay). CD4+ T cells of the unexposed donor were collected before the COVID-19 pandemic (2011-2018). CD4+ T cells that had been cultured provided DNA sequenced with the Oncomine TCR Beta short-read assay. MiXCR, applied by TCRdb to the PCR reads, yields one record per CDR3 protein. This repertoire shows 3,000 to 4,500 distinct CDR3 sequences, 20% to 25% found once; its top ten account for around 16%. Source material: CD4+ T cells from blood, cultured in vitro. The receptors shown here come from a human donor in good health.

V gene TRBV2 combines with J gene TRBJ2-7; TRBD2 matches 8 bases. V lost 6 bases to trimming and J lost 1 base; unmatched junction nucleotides: 8. Germline CDR1 is SNHLY and CDR2 is FYNNEI. The CDR3 is 15 residues long. This CDR3 is CASSVGGGKSYEQYF. In DNA form, the CDR3 reads TGTGCCAGCAGCGTCGGGGGGGGGAAATCCTACGAGCAGTACTTC. The full variable domain, completed using reference TRBV2 and TRBJ2-7, is EPEVTQTPSHQVTQMGQEVILRCVPISNHLYFYWYRQILGQKVEFLVSFYNNEISEKSEIFDDQFSVERPDGSNFTLKIRSTKLEDSAMYFCASSVGGGKSYEQYFGPGTRLTVT.

The V call is TRBV7-8, the J call TRBJ1-5; D is uncertain. The CDR3 runs to 12 residues. Trimming left V 5 bases short and J 6 bases short, with 8 bases between. Germline CDR1 and CDR2: SGHVS and FQNEAQ. The CDR3 sequence is CASSLTTQPQHF. CDR3 coding DNA: TGTGCCAGCAGCCTAACCACTCAGCCCCAGCATTTT. Full variable domain (missing parts from reference TRBV7-8 and TRBJ1-5): GAGVSQSPRYKVAKRGQDVALRCDPISGHVSLFWYQQALGQGPEFLTYFQNEAQLDKSGLPSDRFFAERPEGSVSTLKIQRTQQEDSAVYLCASSLTTQPQHFGDGTRLSIL.

In regard to this clonotype: The DNA is omitted, as the CDR3 cannot be located on it reliably, and the CDR3 follows TCRdb's listing. The chain recombines TRBV14 with TRBJ2-5; the tabulated D call, TRBD1, remains unverified against the DNA. CDR1 and CDR2 from the germline V gene are SGHDN and FVKESK. The CDR3 contains 22 residues when both ends are counted. CDR3: CASTNQTSMYLCASRGRETQYF.

This clonotype has a handful of counts. The V and J genes are TRBV11-3 and TRBJ2-1; 7 nucleotides align to TRBD2. CDR3 length: 13 amino acids. J was trimmed by 9 bases and V by 0 bases; bases with no gene match: 2. In germline, CDR1 is SGHNT, CDR2 YENEEA. In DNA form, the CDR3 reads TGTGCCAGCAGCTTAGAGCGGGAGAGTGAGCAGTTCTTC. Its translation: CASSLERESEQFF.

The chain couples TRBV7-7 to TRBJ2-2, with D uncertain. The CDR3 runs 13 residues. V was cut by 1 base and J by 4 bases, with 4 bases left in between. Germline V gene data show CDR1 as SSHAT and CDR2 as FNYEAQ (reference sequence). The DNA for the CDR3 is TGTGCCAGCAGCTTAGGGCGCACCGGGGAGCTGTTTTTT. This translates into CASSLGRTGELFF.

V usage is TRBV10-3 and J usage is TRBJ2-3; D call uncertain. Germline CDR1 is ENHRY and CDR2 is SYGVKD. Trimming pared 3 bases from V and 2 bases from J, leaving 21 bases between. The CDR3 contains 18 residues. This chain's CDR3 is CAISDHQRGLLATDTQYF. CDR3 DNA: TGTGCCATCAGTGATCACCAGCGCGGCCTGTTAGCCACAGATACGCAGTATTTT.

This CDR3 reads CASSSQRGPEQFF. CDR3 DNA sequence: TGTGCCAGCAGCTCCCAACGGGGCCCCGAGCAGTTCTTC. The chain joins TRBV7-3 to TRBJ2-1; D may be TRBD1 or TRBD2 (5 bases each). The CDR3 extends over 13 amino acids. V was cut by 4 bases and J by 10 bases, with 14 bases left in between. In germline, CDR1 is SGHTA, CDR2 FQGTGA.

This clonotype has more than one count but fewer than ten. The V and J genes are TRBV29-1 and TRBJ2-3; D is ambiguous. CDR1 and CDR2 from the germline V gene are SQVTM and ANQGSEA. The CDR3 has 14 residues. The V end was cut by 0 bases, the J end by 4 bases, with 11 bases between. The CDR3 bases are TGCAGCGTTGAAGAGGCCCTAGGGCCAGATACGCAGTATTTT. Translation: CSVEEALGPDTQYF.

Comment on this clonotype: This CDR3 is missing its conserved last phenylalanine or tryptophan, likely due to a read error. The chain employs TRBV20-1 and TRBJ2-5, with unresolved D. The CDR3 runs to 13 residues. Germline V gives CDR1 DFQATT, CDR2 SNEGSKA (reference sequence). Trimming took off 0 bases at V and 3 bases at J, with 8 bases between the two ends. The CDR3 loop reads CSARDPVKETQYY. The CDR3, as DNA: TGCAGTGCTAGAGACCCGGTCAAAGAGACCCAGTACTAC.

The CDR3 region is CASSSLRGAYNEQFF. DNA of the CDR3: TGTGCCAGCAGCTCCCTCAGGGGCGCCTACAATGAGCAGTTCTTC. J is TRBJ2-1 and V is TRBV28; perhaps TRBD1 as D (6 bases). The CDR3 has 15 residues. CDR1 and CDR2 (germline): MDHEN, SYDVKM. The V end was cut by 6 bases, the J end by 2 bases, with 14 bases between.

This clonotype counts as medium-sized. The chain employs TRBV10-1 and TRBJ2-3; 12 nucleotides align to TRBD2. This CDR3 is 15 amino acids long. From germline, CDR1 is WNHNN and CDR2 SYGVQD (reference sequence). V lost 6 bases, J lost 6 bases, and 7 bases stayed unmatched. CDR3 loop: CASRGSLAGGDTQYF. The DNA of the CDR3 is TGCGCCAGCAGAGGCAGCCTAGCGGGAGGGGATACGCAGTATTTT.

By frequency in the sample, this clonotype is medium-sized (0.01 to 0.1%). This chain joins TRBV20-1 and TRBJ1-2, with TRBD1 identical over 7 bases. Germline CDR1 reads DFQATT; CDR2 reads SNEGSKA (reference sequence). The junction had 11 bases not matched to a gene; V was cut back by 0 bases and J by 4 bases. CDR3 length: 16 amino acids. As DNA, the CDR3 is TGCAGTGCTAGAGATGAGGGGGCGAAGAAGAGCTATGGCTACACCTTC. Translating it yields CSARDEGAKKSYGYTF.

The table lists this clonotype with a count of one. CDR3 protein: CSARDQSSGTPFYYNEQFF. Written as DNA, the CDR3 is TGCAGTGCTAGAGATCAGTCTAGCGGGACTCCTTTTTATTACAATGAGCAGTTCTTC. This chain joins TRBV20-1 and TRBJ2-1, with 9 bases that match TRBD2. From germline, CDR1 is DFQATT and CDR2 SNEGSKA (reference sequence). J gave up 4 bases and V 0 bases, and 16 bases lay outside the gene matches. This CDR3 region has 19 residues.

This chain connects TRBV6-2 or TRBV6-3 to TRBJ2-7, with TRBD1 identical over 7 bases. CDR3 length equals 13 residues. Germline lookup yields CDR1 MNHEY and CDR2 SVGEGT. V gave up 6 bases and J gave up 5 bases; unmatched junction bases: 7. This CDR3 is CASRKTGPDEQYF. The CDR3 region has the DNA TGTGCCAGCAGAAAGACAGGGCCCGACGAGCAGTACTTC.

About this clonotype itself: It is likely a read error, because the conserved phenylalanine at the end of the CDR3 is missing. The V call is TRBV2, the J call TRBJ1-2; possibly TRBD1 for D (5 bases). The CDR3 length is 14 residues. The germline CDR1 and CDR2 sequences are SNHLY and FYNNEI. Trimming pared 6 bases from V and 0 bases from J, leaving 11 bases between. CDR3 region: CASSRDVANYGYTS. The CDR3 DNA sequence: TGTGCCAGCAGCCGGGACGTCGCTAACTATGGCTACACCTCC.